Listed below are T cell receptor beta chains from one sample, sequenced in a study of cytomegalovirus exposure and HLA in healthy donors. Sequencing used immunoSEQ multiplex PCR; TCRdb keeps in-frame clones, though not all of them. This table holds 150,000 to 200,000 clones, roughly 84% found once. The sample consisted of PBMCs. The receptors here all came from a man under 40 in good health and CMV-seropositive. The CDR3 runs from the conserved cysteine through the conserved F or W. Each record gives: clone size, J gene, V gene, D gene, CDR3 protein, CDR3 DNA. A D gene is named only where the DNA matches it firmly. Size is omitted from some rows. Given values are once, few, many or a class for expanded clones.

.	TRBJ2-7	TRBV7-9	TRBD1	CASSLIGTGGPSYEQYF	TGTGCCAGCAGCTTAATAGGGACAGGGGGCCCGTCCTACGAGCAGTACTTC
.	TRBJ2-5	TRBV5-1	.	CASSLGEYETQYF	TGCGCCAGCAGCTTGGGAGAGTACGAGACCCAGTACTTC
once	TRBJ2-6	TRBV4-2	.	CASSQSRGSGANVLTF	TGTGCCAGCAGCCAATCTCGGGGCTCTGGGGCCAACGTCCTGACTTTC
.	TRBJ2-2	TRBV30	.	CAWSATSTGELFF	TGTGCCTGGAGTGCCACTAGCACCGGGGAGCTGTTTTTT
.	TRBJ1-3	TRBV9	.	CASSVEPGESFSGNTIYF	TGTGCCAGCAGCGTCGAGCCGGGGGAGTCTTTCTCTGGAAACACCATATATTTT
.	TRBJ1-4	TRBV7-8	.	CASSSGRQRTNEKLFF	TGTGCCAGCAGCTCGGGCCGACAGAGGACTAATGAAAAACTGTTTTTT
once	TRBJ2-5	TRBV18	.	CASSPNMEVETQYF	TGTGCCAGCTCACCGAATATGGAGGTAGAGACCCAGTACTTC
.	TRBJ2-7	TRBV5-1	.	CASSHPPGVNLYEQYF	TGCGCCAGCAGCCATCCGCCAGGGGTGAATCTCTACGAGCAGTACTTC
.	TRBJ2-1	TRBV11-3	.	CASSSGLYNEQFF	TGTGCCAGCAGCTCCGGACTTTACAATGAGCAGTTCTTC
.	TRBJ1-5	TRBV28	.	CASSFLSTGSGNQPQHF	TGTGCCAGCAGTTTCCTGTCCACAGGGAGTGGCAATCAGCCCCAGCATTTT
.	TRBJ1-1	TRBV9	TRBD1	CASSPTGTNTEAFF	TGTGCCAGCAGCCCGACAGGGACTAACACTGAAGCTTTCTTT
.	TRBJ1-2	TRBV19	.	CASRGEQYYGYTF	TGTGCCAGTAGGGGTGAACAGTACTATGGCTACACCTTC
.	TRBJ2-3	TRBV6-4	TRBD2	CASSDLSGGAPDTQYF	TGTGCCAGCAGTGACTTAAGCGGGGGGGCCCCGGATACGCAGTATTTT
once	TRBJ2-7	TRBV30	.	CAFERTAYEQYF	TGTGCCTTTGAGCGGACAGCCTACGAGCAGTACTTC
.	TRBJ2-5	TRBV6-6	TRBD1	CASSYRTGTAQETQYF	TGTGCCAGCAGTTACCGCACCGGGACAGCGCAAGAGACCCAGTACTTC
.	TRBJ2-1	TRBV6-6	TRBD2	CASSYGAGAYNEQFF	TGTGCCAGCAGTTACGGAGCGGGGGCCTACAATGAGCAGTTCTTC
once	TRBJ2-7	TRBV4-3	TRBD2	CASSQDASGPEEQYF	TGCGCCAGCAGCCAAGATGCTAGCGGCCCCGAGGAGCAGTACTTC
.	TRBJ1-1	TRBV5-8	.	CASSLGSSYTEAFF	TGTGCCAGCAGCTTGGGCAGTTCCTACACTGAAGCTTTCTTT
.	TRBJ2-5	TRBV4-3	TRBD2	CASSQDLSSGAQETQYF	TGCGCCAGCAGCCAAGATCTTAGTAGCGGGGCTCAAGAGACCCAGTACTTC
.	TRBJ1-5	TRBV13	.	CASSFGRSNQPQHF	TGTGCCAGCAGCTTCGGTCGTAGCAATCAGCCCCAGCATTTT
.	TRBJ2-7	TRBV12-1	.	CASSASSGPYEQYF	TGTGCCAGCAGCGCCTCTAGCGGACCCTACGAGCAGTACTTC
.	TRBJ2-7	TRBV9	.	CASSVAGVSEQYF	TGTGCCAGCAGCGTAGCGGGAGTATCCGAGCAGTACTTC
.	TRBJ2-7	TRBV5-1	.	CASSLTGFYEQYF	TGCGCCAGCAGCTTGACAGGTTTCTACGAGCAGTACTTC
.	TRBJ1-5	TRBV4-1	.	CASSQDIGAYNQPQHF	TGCGCCAGCAGCCAAGATATTGGGGCGTACAATCAGCCCCAGCATTTT
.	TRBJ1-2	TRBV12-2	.	CASRLGGASYTF	TGTGCAAGTCGACTGGGTGGGGCAAGCTACACCTTC
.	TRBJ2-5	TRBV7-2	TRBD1	CASSLALDRAETQYF	TGTGCCAGCAGCTTAGCCTTAGACAGGGCGGAGACCCAGTACTTC
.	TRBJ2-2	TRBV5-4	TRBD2	CASSRVTGGANTGELFF	TGTGCCAGCAGCCGCGTCACGGGGGGGGCGAACACCGGGGAGCTGTTTTTT
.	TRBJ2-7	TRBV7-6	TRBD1	CASSLRDRGRSYEQYF	TGTGCCAGCAGCTTACGAGACAGGGGGCGATCCTACGAGCAGTACTTC
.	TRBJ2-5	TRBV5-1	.	CASSSVETQYF	TGCGCCAGCAGCTCCGTAGAGACCCAGTACTTC
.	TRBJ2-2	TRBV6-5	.	CASTRLNTGELFF	TGTGCCAGCACCAGACTTAACACCGGGGAGCTGTTTTTT
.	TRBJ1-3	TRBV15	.	CATSARGGSGNTIYF	TGTGCCACCAGCGCCCGGGGGGGGTCCGGAAACACCATATATTTT
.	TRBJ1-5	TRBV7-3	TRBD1	CASKGQVWNQPQHF	TGTGCCAGCAAAGGACAGGTTTGGAATCAGCCCCAGCATTTT
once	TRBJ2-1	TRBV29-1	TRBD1	CSVEGTGLNNEQFF	TGCAGCGTTGAAGGGACAGGGCTTAACAATGAGCAGTTCTTC
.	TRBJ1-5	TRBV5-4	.	CASSLAGDNQPQHF	TGTGCCAGCAGCTTGGCGGGGGACAATCAGCCCCAGCATTTT
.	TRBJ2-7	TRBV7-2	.	CASTFSGITYEQYF	TGTGCCAGCACCTTTAGCGGAATTACCTACGAGCAGTACTTC
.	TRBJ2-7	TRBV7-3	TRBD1	CASSLTGGQGAYEQYF	TGTGCCAGCAGCTTAACAGGAGGGCAGGGGGCATACGAGCAGTACTTC